Below, 19 T cell receptor beta chains from the same sample are listed, as sequenced in a study of cytomegalovirus exposure and HLA in healthy donors. PCR used 60 Vbeta primers and 13 Jbeta primers. Method: immunoSEQ multiplex PCR; TCRdb's copy keeps in-frame clones and lacks some. Among over 130,000 clones listed, approximately 85% were seen once. Sequencing was performed on PBMCs. The receptors stem from a middle-aged man in good health and CMV-seropositive.

The J gene is TRBJ2-7, the V gene TRBV28; 8 nucleotides agree with TRBD1. The junction had 2 bases not matched to a gene; V was cut back by 2 bases and J by 2 bases. CDR1 is MDHEN and CDR2 is SYDVKM in the germline V gene. CDR3 length: 14 residues. The CDR3 DNA sequence: TGTGCCAGCAGTTTAACGGGACAGGCCTACGAGCAGTACTTC. The encoded protein is CASSLTGQAYEQYF.

V usage is TRBV10-3 and J usage is TRBJ1-5; no clear D. CDR1 and CDR2 (germline): ENHRY, SYGVKD. This CDR3 region has 13 residues. V lost 5 bases to trimming and J lost 4 bases, with 9 bases between them. Here the CDR3 DNA reads TGTGCCATCAGTTCTGCACTTAATCAGCCCCAGCATTTT. It is translated as CAISSALNQPQHF.

The chain combines TRBV11-3 with TRBJ2-7; D possibly corresponds to TRBD1 (5 bases). The germline gives CDR1 SGHNT, CDR2 YENEEA. Trimming removed 6 bases at V and 7 bases at J, with 22 bases between. This CDR3 has 15 amino acids. The CDR3 here is CASSSGSPNYEEQYF. The CDR3 DNA reads TGTGCCAGCAGTTCAGGGTCCCCTAATTACGAGGAGCAGTACTTC.

The chain joins TRBV6-6 to TRBJ1-5; 9 nucleotides agree with TRBD1. The CDR3 spans 15 residues. The J segment lost 6 bases and the V segment lost 6 bases, leaving 9 bases of the junction unmatched. Germline V gives CDR1 MNHNY, CDR2 SVGAGI (reference sequence). The DNA for the CDR3 is TGTGCCAGCAGGGACCGGGACAGGGACTCTCAGCCCCAGCATTTT. Encoded protein: CASRDRDRDSQPQHF.

The chain links TRBV5-6 to TRBJ2-3, with a possible D match to TRBD2 (5 bases). V was pared by 2 bases and J by 9 bases, with 10 bases between. Germline V gives CDR1 SGHDT, CDR2 YYEEEE. The CDR3 consists of 12 residues. The CDR3 loop reads CASSFGPGTQYF. The CDR3 coding sequence is TGTGCCAGCAGCTTTGGGCCGGGGACGCAGTATTTT.

V and J are TRBV6-6 and TRBJ2-7, with 11 bases lining up with TRBD1. Germline CDR1 and CDR2: MNHNY and SVGAGI (reference sequence). Trimming at V came to 2 bases and at J to 5 bases, leaving 5 bases not matched to a gene. CDR3 length: 15 residues. The CDR3 nucleotides are TGTGCCAGCAGTTACCCGCGGACAGGGGGCCACGAGCAGTACTTC. This sequence encodes CASSYPRTGGHEQYF.

This chain joins TRBV7-9 and TRBJ2-3; 8 bases map to TRBD2. Per the germline V gene, CDR1 is SEHNR and CDR2 is FQNEAQ (reference sequence). There are 14 residues in the CDR3. V dropped 4 bases and J dropped 4; count of bases not matched to a gene: 4. The CDR3 protein is CASSWGLVSDTQYF. The CDR3 region has the DNA TGTGCCAGCAGCTGGGGACTAGTCTCAGATACGCAGTATTTT.

The chain carries TRBV2 and TRBJ2-1; 8 positions agree with TRBD2. The CDR3 is made up of 16 amino acids. J gave up 5 bases and V 6 bases, and 12 bases lay outside the gene matches. Germline V CDR1 and CDR2: SNHLY, FYNNEI. Here the CDR3 DNA reads TGTGCCAGCAGCGCTCGGGTAGCGGGACCTCACAATGAGCAGTTCTTC. This encodes CASSARVAGPHNEQFF.

This sequence joins TRBV19 and TRBJ2-5, with 8 bases aligning to TRBD1. Germline V gene lookup returns CDR1 LNHDA and CDR2 SQIVND (reference sequence). V was pared by 6 bases and J by 4 bases, with 10 bases of the junction left unmatched. The CDR3 is made up of 15 amino acids. The DNA for the CDR3 is TGTGCCAGTAGCACCCGGACAGGGATGGTAGAGACCCAGTACTTC. Translating gives CASSTRTGMVETQYF.

The rearrangement joins TRBV27 to TRBJ1-2, with TRBD1 identical over 8 bases. Germline trimming cut 2 bases from V and 7 bases from J; bases unmatched to any gene: 9. Germline V gene sequence: CDR1 MNHEY, CDR2 SMNVEV (reference sequence). CDR3 length: 15 residues. CDR3 in amino acids: CASSLEFRGLGGYTF. Here the CDR3 DNA reads TGTGCCAGCAGTTTAGAATTCAGGGGGCTCGGTGGCTACACCTTC.

The gene calls are TRBV7-3 and TRBJ2-7; TRBD2 matches at 8 bases. The V and J ends lost 0 bases and 6 bases, in that order; junction bases with no gene match: 4. There are 14 residues in the CDR3. Germline V lookup: CDR1 SGHTA, CDR2 FQGTGA. CDR3 sequence (DNA): TGTGCCAGCAGCTTAACCGGGGGGGGCGGCGAGCAGTACTTC. This sequence encodes CASSLTGGGGEQYF.

V gene TRBV5-4 combines with J gene TRBJ2-5; tentative D call: TRBD2 (6 bases). The CDR3 sequence is 14 residues long. Germline V gene lookup returns CDR1 SGHNT and CDR2 YYREEE (reference sequence). V lost 0 bases and J 1 base, leaving 7 bases between the germline ends. The CDR3 is CASSLAGGQETQYF. For the CDR3, the DNA is TGTGCCAGCAGCTTGGCCGGGGGCCAAGAGACCCAGTACTTC.

J is TRBJ2-5 and V is TRBV6-1; 7 nucleotides match TRBD2. There are 13 residues in the CDR3. Germline lookup yields CDR1 MNHNS and CDR2 SASEGT. V shed 11 bases and J 4 bases; nucleotides not matched to a gene: 10. The DNA of the CDR3 is TGTGCCTGTCGGGGGGTGGTCCGAGAGACCCAGTACTTC. It yields the protein CACRGVVRETQYF.

V gene TRBV11-2 combines with J gene TRBJ1-4; D gene unclear. The germline CDR1 and CDR2 sequences are SGHAT and FQNNGV. This CDR3 has 16 residues. The germline V and J ends were trimmed by 5 bases and 3 bases, with 16 bases remaining between them. CDR3 DNA sequence: TGTGCCAGCAGCCCGGATGGGAAGGGAGCTAATGAAAAACTGTTTTTT. This gives the protein CASSPDGKGANEKLFF.

This chain joins TRBV28 and TRBJ2-2, with TRBD1 identical over 8 bases. Losses at the gene ends were 6 bases for V and 4 bases for J; bases not matched to a gene: 4. Germline assignment: CDR1 MDHEN and CDR2 SYDVKM. This CDR3 has 14 amino acids. In nucleotides, the CDR3 is TGTGCCAGCAGGAAGGGGACAGGCACCGGGGAGCTGTTTTTT. It translates to CASRKGTGTGELFF. Full variable domain (remainder filled in from reference TRBV28 and TRBJ2-2): DVKVTQSSRYLVKRTGEKVFLECVQDMDHENMFWYRQDPGLGLRLIYFSYDVKMKEKGDIPEGYSVSREKKERFSLILESASTNQTSMYLCASRKGTGTGELFFGEGSRLTVL.

V usage is TRBV2 and J usage is TRBJ1-4, with D perhaps TRBD1 (6 bases). V was clipped by 6 bases and J by 3 bases, with 11 bases between them. CDR3 length: 14 amino acids. CDR1 and CDR2 from the germline V gene are SNHLY and FYNNEI. The CDR3 protein is CASSRQVSNEKLFF. The CDR3 nucleotides are TGTGCCAGCAGCCGACAGGTGTCTAATGAAAAACTGTTTTTT.

The chain combines TRBV4-1 with TRBJ2-1, with 14 positions matching TRBD2. The CDR3 spans 18 residues. Germline CDR1 and CDR2: MGHRA and YSYEKL. V lost 0 bases and J lost 6; bases outside the gene matches: 7. Written as DNA, the CDR3 is TGCGCCAGCAGCCAAGATCCCGGGACTAGCGGGAGACGCAATGAGCAGTTCTTC. Its translation: CASSQDPGTSGRRNEQFF.

The chain recombines TRBV7-6 with TRBJ2-7; the D is unclear. Per germline, CDR1 SGHVS and CDR2 FNYEAQ. The CDR3 is made up of 13 amino acids. The ends were cut back, 1 base at V and 0 bases at J, with 4 bases in the middle. The CDR3 region is CASSLGASYEQYF. CDR3 coding DNA: TGTGCCAGCAGCTTAGGGGCCTCCTACGAGCAGTACTTC. Drawing the rest from reference TRBV7-6 and TRBJ2-7, the complete variable domain is GAGVSQSPRYKVTKRGQDVALRCDPISGHVSLYWYRQALGQGPEFLTYFNYEAQQDKSGLPNDRFSAERPEGSISTLTIQRTEQRDSAMYRCASSLGASYEQYFGPGTRLTVT.

The V and J genes are TRBV28 and TRBJ2-5; D perhaps matches TRBD2 (5 bases). The germline CDR1 and CDR2 sequences are MDHEN and SYDVKM. The length of the CDR3 is 13 residues. Trimming took 10 bases from V and 1 from J, leaving 13 bases between them. The CDR3 sequence is CATKERVQETQYF. The CDR3, as DNA: TGTGCCACTAAGGAGAGGGTCCAAGAGACCCAGTACTTC.